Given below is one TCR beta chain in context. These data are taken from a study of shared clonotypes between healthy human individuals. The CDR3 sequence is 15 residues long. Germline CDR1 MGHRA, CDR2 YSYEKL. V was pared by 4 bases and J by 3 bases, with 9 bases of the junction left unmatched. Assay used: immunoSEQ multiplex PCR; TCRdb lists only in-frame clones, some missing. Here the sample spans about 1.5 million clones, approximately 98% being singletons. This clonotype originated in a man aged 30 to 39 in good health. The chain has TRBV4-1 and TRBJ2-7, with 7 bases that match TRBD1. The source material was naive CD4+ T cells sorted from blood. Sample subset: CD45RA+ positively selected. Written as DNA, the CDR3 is TGCGCCAGCAGCCGGACAAACACAGGGGACTACGAGCAGTACTTC. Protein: CASSRTNTGDYEQYF.